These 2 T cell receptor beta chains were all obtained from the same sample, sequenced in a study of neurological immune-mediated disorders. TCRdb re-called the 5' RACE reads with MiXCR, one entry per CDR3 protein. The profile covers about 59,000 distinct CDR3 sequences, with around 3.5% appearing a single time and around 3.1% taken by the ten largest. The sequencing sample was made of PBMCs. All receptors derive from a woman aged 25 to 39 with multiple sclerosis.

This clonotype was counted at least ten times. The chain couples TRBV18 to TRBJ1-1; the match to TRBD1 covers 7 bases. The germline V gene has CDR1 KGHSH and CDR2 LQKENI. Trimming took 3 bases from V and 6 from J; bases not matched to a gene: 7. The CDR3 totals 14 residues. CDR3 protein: CASSPTTTGSEAFF. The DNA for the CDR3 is TGTGCCAGCTCACCCACGACGACAGGGTCTGAAGCTTTCTTT.

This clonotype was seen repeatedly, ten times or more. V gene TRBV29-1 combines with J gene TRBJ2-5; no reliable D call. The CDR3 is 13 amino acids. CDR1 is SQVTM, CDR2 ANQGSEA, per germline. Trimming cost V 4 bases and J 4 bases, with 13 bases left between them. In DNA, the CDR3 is TGCAGCGTTGCTCTTAGGATCGGAGAGACCCAGTACTTC. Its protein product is CSVALRIGETQYF. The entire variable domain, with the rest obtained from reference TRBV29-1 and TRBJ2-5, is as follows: SAVISQKPSRDICQRGTSLTIQCQVDSQVTMMFWYRQQPGQSLTLIATANQGSEATYESGFVIDKFPISRPNLTFSTLTVSNMSPEDSSIYLCSVALRIGETQYFGPGTRLLVL.